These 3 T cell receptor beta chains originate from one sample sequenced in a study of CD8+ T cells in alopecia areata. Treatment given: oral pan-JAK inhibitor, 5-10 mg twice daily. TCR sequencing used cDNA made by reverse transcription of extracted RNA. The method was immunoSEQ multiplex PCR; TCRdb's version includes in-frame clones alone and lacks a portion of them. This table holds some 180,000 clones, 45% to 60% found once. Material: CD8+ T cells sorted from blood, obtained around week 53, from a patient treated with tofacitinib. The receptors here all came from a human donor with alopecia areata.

DNA for the CDR3: TGTGCCAGCAGCGTAGCCAGGGGGGATTCACCCCTCCACTTT. Translated, it gives CASSVARGDSPLHF. The chain couples TRBV9 to TRBJ1-6; 7 positions match TRBD1. Trimming removed 0 bases from V and 8 bases from J; junction bases left unmatched: 2. The CDR3 has 14 amino acids. From germline, CDR1 is SGDLS and CDR2 YYNGEE.

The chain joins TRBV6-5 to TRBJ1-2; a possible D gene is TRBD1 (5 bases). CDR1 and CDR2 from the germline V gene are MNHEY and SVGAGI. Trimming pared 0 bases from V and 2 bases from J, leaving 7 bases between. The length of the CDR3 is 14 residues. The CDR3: CASSYSPGNYGYTF. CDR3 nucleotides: TGTGCCAGCAGTTACTCCCCAGGGAACTATGGCTACACCTTC.

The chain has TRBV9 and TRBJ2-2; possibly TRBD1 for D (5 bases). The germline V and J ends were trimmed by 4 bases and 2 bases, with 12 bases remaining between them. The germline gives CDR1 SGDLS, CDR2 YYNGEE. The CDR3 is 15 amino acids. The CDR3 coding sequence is TGTGCCAGCAGCTATGACAGAGACAACACCGGGGAGCTGTTTTTT. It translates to CASSYDRDNTGELFF.